Listed below are T cell receptor beta chains from one sample, sequenced in a study of cytomegalovirus exposure and HLA in healthy donors. The data were produced by immunoSEQ multiplex PCR, yet TCRdb's version contains in-frame clones alone and is incomplete. The sample lists about 84,000 clones, about 60% occurring once. The sequenced sample consisted of PBMCs. These receptors were obtained from a woman aged 40 to 50 in good health and CMV-seropositive. CDR3s include the opening cysteine and the closing phenylalanine or tryptophan. A D gene is named only where the DNA matches it firmly. A row's size may be missing; if present it is once, few, many or a size class.

D gene: .; J gene: TRBJ1-3; V gene: TRBV4-3; clone size: .; CDR3 DNA: TGCGCCAGCAGCCAATTGACAGAACTCTCTGGAAACACCATATATTTT; CDR3 protein: CASSQLTELSGNTIYF
D gene: .; J gene: TRBJ2-5; V gene: TRBV7-9; clone size: .; CDR3 DNA: TGTGCCAGCAGCCCCACTCAGACATGGCAAGAGACCCAGTACTTC; CDR3 protein: CASSPTQTWQETQYF
D gene: .; J gene: TRBJ2-5; V gene: TRBV4-1; clone size: .; CDR3 DNA: TGCGCCAGCAGCCAAGGTTGGTCAGGGCGAGGGACCCAGTACTTC; CDR3 protein: CASSQGWSGRGTQYF
D gene: .; J gene: TRBJ2-2; V gene: TRBV28; clone size: .; CDR3 DNA: TGTGCCAGCAGTTTAAGGTGGGAGCGAACAACCGGGGAGCTGTTTTTT; CDR3 protein: CASSLRWERTTGELFF
D gene: .; J gene: TRBJ2-1; V gene: TRBV15; clone size: .; CDR3 DNA: TGTGCCACCAGCAAGCGGCAGGAATACAATGAGCAGTTCTTC; CDR3 protein: CATSKRQEYNEQFF
D gene: .; J gene: TRBJ2-3; V gene: TRBV7-9; clone size: .; CDR3 DNA: TGTGCCAGCAGACCAACTTGGGGGAGGCCAGATACGCAGTATTTT; CDR3 protein: CASRPTWGRPDTQYF
D gene: TRBD2; J gene: TRBJ2-7; V gene: TRBV6-6; clone size: few; CDR3 DNA: TGTGCCAGCAGTTACGGGGGGACTAGCGGTTCCTACGAGCAGTACTTC; CDR3 protein: CASSYGGTSGSYEQYF
D gene: .; J gene: TRBJ2-3; V gene: TRBV2; clone size: .; CDR3 DNA: TGTGCCAGCCAGGAGGCCCTGGACACAGATACGCAGTATTTT; CDR3 protein: CASQEALDTDTQYF
D gene: .; J gene: TRBJ2-2; V gene: TRBV30; clone size: once; CDR3 DNA: TGTGCCTGGAGAGGAAATACTTGGGGGCGGCTCGCGAACACCGGGGAGCTGTTTTTT; CDR3 protein: CAWRGNTWGRLANTGELFF
D gene: .; J gene: TRBJ2-1; V gene: TRBV7-6; clone size: .; CDR3 DNA: TGTGCCAGCAGCTCACTCGCCGGGACACGGAATGAGCAGTTCTTC; CDR3 protein: CASSSLAGTRNEQFF
D gene: .; J gene: TRBJ1-1; V gene: TRBV28; clone size: .; CDR3 DNA: TGTGCCAGCAGTTACCAGGGACAAAACACTGAAGCTTTCTTT; CDR3 protein: CASSYQGQNTEAFF
D gene: .; J gene: TRBJ1-1; V gene: TRBV10-2; clone size: .; CDR3 DNA: TGCGCCAGCAGGGACACGGGGGGCCCGACTGAGGCTTTCTTT; CDR3 protein: CASRDTGGPTEAFF
D gene: .; J gene: TRBJ1-4; V gene: TRBV7-2; clone size: .; CDR3 DNA: TGTGCCAGCAGCCCCCAGGGAGGAGATGAAAAACTGTTTTTT; CDR3 protein: CASSPQGGDEKLFF
D gene: .; J gene: TRBJ1-4; V gene: TRBV28; clone size: .; CDR3 DNA: TGTGCCAGCAGTTCCCATATCGGGAATGAAAAACTGTTTTTT; CDR3 protein: CASSSHIGNEKLFF
D gene: TRBD1; J gene: TRBJ1-5; V gene: TRBV4-3; clone size: .; CDR3 DNA: TGCGCCAGCAGCCAAGTATACCAGGGGGGCCGTCAGCCCCAGCATTTT; CDR3 protein: CASSQVYQGGRQPQHF
D gene: .; J gene: TRBJ1-1; V gene: TRBV7-2; clone size: .; CDR3 DNA: TGTGCCAGCAGCTTAGGAGGGCACAGGGAGGCTTTCTTT; CDR3 protein: CASSLGGHREAFF
D gene: .; J gene: TRBJ2-1; V gene: TRBV5-4; clone size: few; CDR3 DNA: TGTGCCAGCAGCTTAACCCCCCTAAATGAGCAGTTCTTC; CDR3 protein: CASSLTPLNEQFF
D gene: .; J gene: TRBJ2-7; V gene: TRBV6-5; clone size: .; CDR3 DNA: TGTGCCAGCAGTTACGGGACTTCTTACGAGCAGTACTTC; CDR3 protein: CASSYGTSYEQYF
D gene: TRBD1; J gene: TRBJ2-2; V gene: TRBV5-8; clone size: .; CDR3 DNA: TGTGCCAGCAGCTTGGGGACAGGATGGAGCGGGGAGCTGTTTTTT; CDR3 protein: CASSLGTGWSGELFF
D gene: .; J gene: TRBJ1-1; V gene: TRBV9; clone size: few; CDR3 DNA: TGTGCCAGCAGCCCAAGTGGAACAGGGAGTGTCTATGGGACTGAAGCTTTCTTT; CDR3 protein: CASSPSGTGSVYGTEAFF
D gene: .; J gene: TRBJ2-7; V gene: TRBV6-5; clone size: .; CDR3 DNA: TGTGCCAGCAGTTACTCGACTGGAGATGAGCAGTACTTC; CDR3 protein: CASSYSTGDEQYF
D gene: .; J gene: TRBJ1-3; V gene: TRBV7-3; clone size: few; CDR3 DNA: TGTGCCAGCAGCCAGGGGAGCTCTGGAAACACCATATATTTT; CDR3 protein: CASSQGSSGNTIYF
D gene: TRBD1; J gene: TRBJ2-7; V gene: TRBV29-1; clone size: .; CDR3 DNA: TGCAGCGTTGAAGTCCCAGGACAGGGCCTCGACTACGAGCAGTACTTC; CDR3 protein: CSVEVPGQGLDYEQYF
D gene: .; J gene: TRBJ1-1; V gene: TRBV27; clone size: .; CDR3 DNA: TGTGCCAGCAGTTTATCAGGGGTGAACACTGAAGCTTTCTTT; CDR3 protein: CASSLSGVNTEAFF
D gene: .; J gene: TRBJ1-3; V gene: TRBV4-3; clone size: .; CDR3 DNA: TGCGCCAGCAGCCAGGACAGAAGCCCTCTCGGAAACACCATATATTTT; CDR3 protein: CASSQDRSPLGNTIYF
D gene: TRBD1; J gene: TRBJ1-2; V gene: TRBV27; clone size: few; CDR3 DNA: TGTGCCAGCAGAAGGGACAGGTCTAGCTATGGCTACACCTTC; CDR3 protein: CASRRDRSSYGYTF
D gene: .; J gene: TRBJ1-1; V gene: TRBV7-8; clone size: .; CDR3 DNA: TGTGCCAGCAGCTTAGCGTGGCAGGGGAACACTGAAGCTTTCTTT; CDR3 protein: CASSLAWQGNTEAFF
D gene: .; J gene: TRBJ2-5; V gene: TRBV18; clone size: .; CDR3 DNA: TGTGCCAGCTCATCCGGGTCCCAAGAGACCCAGTACTTC; CDR3 protein: CASSSGSQETQYF
D gene: .; J gene: TRBJ1-5; V gene: TRBV28; clone size: .; CDR3 DNA: TGTGCCAGCAGGTCCGGTTATAATCAGCCCCAGCATTTT; CDR3 protein: CASRSGYNQPQHF
D gene: .; J gene: TRBJ1-1; V gene: TRBV6-5; clone size: few; CDR3 DNA: TGTGCCAGCAGTTACCAGGTGAACACTGAAGCTTTCTTT; CDR3 protein: CASSYQVNTEAFF
D gene: TRBD2; J gene: TRBJ2-7; V gene: TRBV2; clone size: few; CDR3 DNA: TGTGCCAGCAGCGTCGGGACTAGTGGAGGCGTAAGGGAGCAGTACTTC; CDR3 protein: CASSVGTSGGVREQYF
D gene: TRBD2; J gene: TRBJ2-5; V gene: TRBV28; clone size: .; CDR3 DNA: TGTGCCAGCAGTTCTACGGGGCTAGCGGGAAAAGAGACCCAGTACTTC; CDR3 protein: CASSSTGLAGKETQYF
D gene: .; J gene: TRBJ1-2; V gene: TRBV5-1; clone size: once; CDR3 DNA: TGCGCCAGCAGCCCGATCACAGGCAGGGATGGTCGAGGCTACACCTTC; CDR3 protein: CASSPITGRDGRGYTF
D gene: TRBD1; J gene: TRBJ1-1; V gene: TRBV6-1; clone size: .; CDR3 DNA: TGTGCCAGCAGTGAGGGGACAGGTTGGACTGAAGCTTTCTTT; CDR3 protein: CASSEGTGWTEAFF